These 17 T cell receptor beta chains originate from one sample sequenced in a study of blood T cell repertoires in COVID-19. The data were produced by immunoSEQ multiplex PCR, yet TCRdb's version contains in-frame clones alone and is incomplete. The sample lists about 140,000 clones, 87% occurring once. Sample: peripheral blood. Every receptor here comes from a human donor in a cohort sampled during active COVID-19.

This chain uses TRBV7-9 with TRBJ2-1, with TRBD1 identical over 7 bases. Germline CDR1 reads SEHNR; CDR2 reads FQNEAQ (reference sequence). The CDR3 sequence is 19 residues long. V shed 6 bases and J 6 bases; nucleotides not matched to a gene: 23. DNA for the CDR3: TGTGCCAGCAGGTTAACGGCGCCAACGGACAGGCTTTTGTCCAATGAGCAGTTCTTC. This gives the protein CASRLTAPTDRLLSNEQFF.

J is TRBJ1-6 and V is TRBV5-6, with 8 positions matching TRBD1. Germline V CDR1 and CDR2: SGHDT, YYEEEE. The CDR3 has 17 amino acids. The V gene end was trimmed by 1 base and the J gene end by 13 bases; junction bases not matched to a gene: 16. CDR3: CASSLPGQALTGVPLHF. The CDR3 DNA follows: TGTGCCAGCAGCTTGCCGGGACAGGCCCTTACGGGAGTTCCCCTCCACTTT.

The chain uses TRBV7-9 and TRBJ1-4, with unresolved D. CDR3 length equals 18 residues. The V gene lost 2 bases and the J gene lost 0 bases, with 16 bases spanning the gap. Germline CDR1 and CDR2: SEHNR and FQNEAQ (reference sequence). The CDR3 coding sequence is TGTGCCAGCAGCTTAATCGAGCTAGTAAACCCAACTAATGAAAAACTGTTTTTT. Amino acids: CASSLIELVNPTNEKLFF.

The chain recombines TRBV9 with TRBJ2-2; 14 bases are a match to TRBD2. J gave up 5 bases and V 0 bases, and 3 bases lay outside the gene matches. CDR3 size: 17 residues. Looked up from germline, CDR1 is SGDLS and CDR2 is YYNGEE. This CDR3 is CASSVEGTSGGTGELFF. The DNA of the CDR3 is TGTGCCAGCAGCGTAGAGGGGACTAGCGGGGGTACCGGGGAGCTGTTTTTT.

The genes are TRBV5-5 and TRBJ2-7, with 7 bases fitting TRBD1. Trimming cost V 0 bases and J 4 bases; bases outside gene matches: 13. Germline V gene data show CDR1 as SGHKS and CDR2 as YYEKEE (reference sequence). This CDR3 is built from 17 residues. The CDR3 nucleotides are TGTGCCAGCAGCTTGGCTCCCCCGGCAGGGGGAGTGTACGAGCAGTACTTC. Amino acids: CASSLAPPAGGVYEQYF.

This clone was seen just once. The chain has TRBV5-1 and TRBJ1-4; 7 bases agree with TRBD1. Germline-derived CDR1 and CDR2 are SGHRS and YFSETQ. The CDR3 runs 15 residues. V shed 4 bases and J 5 bases; nucleotides not matched to a gene: 8. This chain's CDR3 is CASSLRQGQNEKLFF. The DNA for the CDR3 is TGCGCCAGCAGCCTACGACAGGGTCAGAATGAAAAACTGTTTTTT.

This clone appeared a few times. The chain recombines TRBV28 with TRBJ1-6; D unresolved. The CDR3 consists of 14 residues. Deletions cut 2 bases from V and 7 bases from J, with 9 bases between. Germline CDR1 reads MDHEN; CDR2 reads SYDVKM. The CDR3 is CASSLLRENSPLHF. The CDR3, as DNA: TGTGCCAGCAGTTTACTCCGAGAAAATTCACCCCTCCACTTT.

The chain has TRBV7-2 and TRBJ2-7, with 9 nucleotides matching TRBD2. CDR1 and CDR2 from the germline V gene are SGHTA and FQGNSA. CDR3 size: 15 residues. The trim removed 2 bases at V and 5 bases at J, leaving 7 bases unmatched. CDR3: CASSLRRGGLDEQYF. CDR3 bases: TGTGCCAGCAGCTTACGGCGGGGGGGCCTAGACGAGCAGTACTTC.

V gene TRBV7-9 combines with J gene TRBJ1-1, with 7 bases fitting TRBD1. Germline V lookup: CDR1 SEHNR, CDR2 FQNEAQ (reference sequence). The length of the CDR3 is 15 residues. The J segment lost 0 bases and the V segment lost 4 bases, leaving 5 bases of the junction unmatched. DNA of the CDR3: TGTGCCAGCAGCTCCACAGGGGACATGAACACTGAAGCTTTCTTT. It is translated as CASSSTGDMNTEAFF. Full variable domain (outside the CDR3, taken from reference TRBV7-9 and TRBJ1-1): DTGVSQNPRHKITKRGQNVTFRCDPISEHNRLYWYRQTLGQGPEFLTYFQNEAQLEKSRLLSDRFSAERPKGSFSTLEIQRTEQGDSAMYLCASSSTGDMNTEAFFGQGTRLTVV.

This chain connects TRBV2 to TRBJ2-3; D might be TRBD2 (5 bases). The CDR3 length is 13 residues. V lost 11 bases and J lost 3, with 15 bases in between. Germline assignment: CDR1 SNHLY and CDR2 FYNNEI. The DNA of the CDR3 is TGTGCCGGCGGAGGAGGCGGGACAGATACGCAGTATTTT. Residues: CAGGGGGTDTQYF.

This clone was detected a few times. DNA of the CDR3: TGTGCCAGCTCATCACGGGCGGGAGCAACTAATGAAAAACTGTTTTTT. Translating it yields CASSSRAGATNEKLFF. The rearrangement links TRBV18 to TRBJ1-4; no clear D gene. This CDR3 region has 16 residues. Per germline, CDR1 KGHSH and CDR2 LQKENI. V lost 5 bases to trimming and J lost 0 bases, with 13 bases between them. Drawing the rest from reference TRBV18 and TRBJ1-4, the complete variable domain is NAGVMQNPRHLVRRRGQEARLRCSPMKGHSHVYWYRQLPEEGLKFMVYLQKENIIDESGMPKERFSAEFPKEGPSILRIQQVVRGDSAAYFCASSSRAGATNEKLFFGSGTQLSVL.

The chain links TRBV28 to TRBJ2-7, with TRBD1 matching over 8 bases. Looked up from germline, CDR1 is MDHEN and CDR2 is SYDVKM. V shed 5 bases, J shed 2 bases, and the junction held 5 bases outside the gene matches. The CDR3 is made up of 14 amino acids. For the CDR3, the DNA is TGTGCCAGCAGTGATAGGACAGGGCCCTACGAGCAGTACTTC. Its protein is CASSDRTGPYEQYF.

This chain uses TRBV24-1 with TRBJ2-5; 10 bases align to TRBD2. The germline V gene has CDR1 KGHDR and CDR2 SFDVKD. CDR3 length: 17 amino acids. V shed 1 base and J 0 bases; nucleotides not matched to a gene: 4. The CDR3 nucleotides are TGTGCCACCAGTGATTTTGGGACTAGCGTGTACCAAGAGACCCAGTACTTC. This translates into CATSDFGTSVYQETQYF.

The chain has TRBV18 and TRBJ2-5, with 9 positions matching TRBD1. The CDR3 contains 17 residues. Trimming cost V 5 bases and J 2 bases; bases outside gene matches: 12. Germline V CDR1 and CDR2: KGHSH, LQKENI. In nucleotides, the CDR3 is TGTGCCAGCTCAGCCGTACCCGGGACAGGGCAACAAGAGACCCAGTACTTC. Translating it yields CASSAVPGTGQQETQYF.

The chain links TRBV7-9 to TRBJ1-5; D is possibly TRBD1 (5 bases). V was shortened by 1 base and J by 9 bases, with 10 bases between the two germline ends. CDR1 and CDR2 from the germline V gene are SEHNR and FQNEAQ (reference sequence). This CDR3 has 13 residues. The CDR3 sequence is CASSLGQGWPQHF. The DNA of the CDR3 is TGTGCCAGCAGCTTAGGTCAGGGTTGGCCCCAGCATTTT.

V usage is TRBV11-2 and J usage is TRBJ2-1; D remains unclear. With 8 bases removed from V and 7 bases from J, the gap between germline ends came to 6 bases. Germline V gene sequence: CDR1 SGHAT, CDR2 FQNNGV. The CDR3 is 10 residues long. This CDR3 reads CASAANEQFF. The CDR3 DNA follows: TGTGCCAGCGCGGCAAATGAGCAGTTCTTC.

The chain carries TRBV4-1 and TRBJ1-1, with D possibly matching TRBD1 (5 bases). The V end lost 6 bases, the J end lost 1 base, and 6 bases lay between the germline ends. The germline CDR1 and CDR2 sequences are MGHRA and YSYEKL. There are 12 residues in the CDR3. The CDR3 region is CASRGQNTEAFF. The CDR3 DNA is TGCGCCAGCAGAGGACAGAACACTGAAGCTTTCTTT.